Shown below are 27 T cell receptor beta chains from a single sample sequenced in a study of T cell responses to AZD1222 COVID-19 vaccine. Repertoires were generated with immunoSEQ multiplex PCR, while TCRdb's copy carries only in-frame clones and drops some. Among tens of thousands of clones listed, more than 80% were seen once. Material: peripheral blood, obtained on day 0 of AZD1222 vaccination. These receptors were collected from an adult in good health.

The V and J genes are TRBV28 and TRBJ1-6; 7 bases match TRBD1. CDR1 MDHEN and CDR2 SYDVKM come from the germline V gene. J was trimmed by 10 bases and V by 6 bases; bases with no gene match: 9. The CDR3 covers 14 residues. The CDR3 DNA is TGTGCCAGCAGCCCCGACAGGGAGTGGTCACCCCTCCACTTT. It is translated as CASSPDREWSPLHF.

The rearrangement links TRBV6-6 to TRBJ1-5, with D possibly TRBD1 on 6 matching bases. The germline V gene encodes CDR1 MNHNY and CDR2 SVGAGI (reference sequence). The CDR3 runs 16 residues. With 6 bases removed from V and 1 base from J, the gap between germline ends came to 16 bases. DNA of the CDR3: TGTGCCAGCAGAAACATACAGGGCTTGAGCAATCAGCCCCAGCATTTT. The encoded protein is CASRNIQGLSNQPQHF.

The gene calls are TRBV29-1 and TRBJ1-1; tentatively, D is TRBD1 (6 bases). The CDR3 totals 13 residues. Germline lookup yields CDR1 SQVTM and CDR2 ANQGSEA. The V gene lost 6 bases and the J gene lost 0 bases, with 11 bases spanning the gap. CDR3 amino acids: CSVSGDMNTEAFF. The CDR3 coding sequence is TGCAGCGTGTCAGGGGACATGAACACTGAAGCTTTCTTT.

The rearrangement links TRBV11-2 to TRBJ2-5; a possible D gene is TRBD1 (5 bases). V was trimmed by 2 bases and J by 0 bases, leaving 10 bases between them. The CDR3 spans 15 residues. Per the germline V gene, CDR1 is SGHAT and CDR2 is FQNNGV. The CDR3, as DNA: TGTGCCAGCAGCTTATCAGGGCATAACCAAGAGACCCAGTACTTC. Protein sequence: CASSLSGHNQETQYF.

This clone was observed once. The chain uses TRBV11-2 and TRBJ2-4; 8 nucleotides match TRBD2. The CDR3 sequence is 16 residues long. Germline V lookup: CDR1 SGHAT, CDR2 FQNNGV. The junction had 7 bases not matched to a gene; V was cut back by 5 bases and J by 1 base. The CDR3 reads CASSLSGRPAKNIQYF. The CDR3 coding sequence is TGTGCCAGCAGCCTCAGCGGGAGACCGGCCAAAAACATTCAGTACTTC.

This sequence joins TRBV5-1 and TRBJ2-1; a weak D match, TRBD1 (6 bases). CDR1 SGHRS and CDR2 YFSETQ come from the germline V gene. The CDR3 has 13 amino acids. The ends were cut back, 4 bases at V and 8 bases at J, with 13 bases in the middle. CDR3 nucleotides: TGCGCCAGCAGCCCGGTTGGGGGCTATGAGCAGTTCTTC. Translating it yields CASSPVGGYEQFF.

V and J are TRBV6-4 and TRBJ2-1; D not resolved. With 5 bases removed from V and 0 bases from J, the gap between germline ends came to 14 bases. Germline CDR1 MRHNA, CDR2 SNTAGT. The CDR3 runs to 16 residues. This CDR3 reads CASSRKASSSYNEQFF. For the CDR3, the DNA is TGTGCCAGCAGTCGTAAAGCGAGCAGCTCCTACAATGAGCAGTTCTTC.

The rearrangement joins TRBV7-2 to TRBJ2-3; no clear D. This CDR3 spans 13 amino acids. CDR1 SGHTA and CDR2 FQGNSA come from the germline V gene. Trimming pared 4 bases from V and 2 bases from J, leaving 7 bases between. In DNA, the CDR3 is TGTGCCAGCAGCTCCCCCCCCACAGATACGCAGTATTTT. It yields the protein CASSSPPTDTQYF.

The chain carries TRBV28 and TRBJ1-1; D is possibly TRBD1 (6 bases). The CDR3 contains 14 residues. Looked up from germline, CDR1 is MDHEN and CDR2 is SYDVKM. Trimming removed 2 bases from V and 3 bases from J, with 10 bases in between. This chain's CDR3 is CASSLLTGYTEAFF. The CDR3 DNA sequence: TGTGCCAGCAGTTTACTTACAGGGTACACTGAAGCTTTCTTT. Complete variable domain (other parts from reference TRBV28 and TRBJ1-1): DVKVTQSSRYLVKRTGEKVFLECVQDMDHENMFWYRQDPGLGLRLIYFSYDVKMKEKGDIPEGYSVSREKKERFSLILESASTNQTSMYLCASSLLTGYTEAFFGQGTRLTVV.

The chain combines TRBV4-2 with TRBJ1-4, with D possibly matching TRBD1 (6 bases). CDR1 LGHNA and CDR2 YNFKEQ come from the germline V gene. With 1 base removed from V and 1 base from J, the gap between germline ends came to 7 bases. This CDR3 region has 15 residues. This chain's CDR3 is CASSQAGQTNEKLFF. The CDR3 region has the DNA TGTGCCAGCAGCCAAGCGGGACAAACTAATGAAAAACTGTTTTTT.

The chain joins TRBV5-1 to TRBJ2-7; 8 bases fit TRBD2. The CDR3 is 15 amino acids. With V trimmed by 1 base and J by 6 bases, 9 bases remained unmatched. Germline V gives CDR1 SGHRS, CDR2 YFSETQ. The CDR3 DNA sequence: TGCGCCAGCAGCTTGTCACTAGCGGACGGGGGCGAGCAGTACTTC. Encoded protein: CASSLSLADGGEQYF.

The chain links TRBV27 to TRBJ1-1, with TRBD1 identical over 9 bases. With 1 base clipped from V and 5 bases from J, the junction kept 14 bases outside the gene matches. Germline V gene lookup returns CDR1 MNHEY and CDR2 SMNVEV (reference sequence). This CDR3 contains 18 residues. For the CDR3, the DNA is TGTGCCAGCAGTTTATTGGTGCCCACAGGGGGCGGGGGAACTGAAGCTTTCTTT. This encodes CASSLLVPTGGGGTEAFF.

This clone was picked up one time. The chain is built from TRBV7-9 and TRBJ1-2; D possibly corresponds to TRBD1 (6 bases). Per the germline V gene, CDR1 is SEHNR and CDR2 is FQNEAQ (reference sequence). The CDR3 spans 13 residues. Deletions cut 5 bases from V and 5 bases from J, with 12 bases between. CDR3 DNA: TGTGCCAGCAGCCCCTTCGGACAGTATGGCTACACCTTC. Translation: CASSPFGQYGYTF.

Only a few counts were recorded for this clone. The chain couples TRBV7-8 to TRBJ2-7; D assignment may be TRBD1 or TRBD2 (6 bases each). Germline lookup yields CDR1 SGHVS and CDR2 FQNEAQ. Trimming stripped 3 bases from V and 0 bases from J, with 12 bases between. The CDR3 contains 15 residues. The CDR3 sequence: CASSFTGRSSYEQYF. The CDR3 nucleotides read TGTGCCAGCAGCTTTACAGGGAGGAGCTCCTACGAGCAGTACTTC.

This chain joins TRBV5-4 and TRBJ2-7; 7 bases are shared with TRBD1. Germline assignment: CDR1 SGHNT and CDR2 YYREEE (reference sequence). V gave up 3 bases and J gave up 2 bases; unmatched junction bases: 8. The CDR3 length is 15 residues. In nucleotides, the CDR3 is TGTGCCAGCAGCTGGTCCGGGACAGCCACCTACGAGCAGTACTTC. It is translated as CASSWSGTATYEQYF.

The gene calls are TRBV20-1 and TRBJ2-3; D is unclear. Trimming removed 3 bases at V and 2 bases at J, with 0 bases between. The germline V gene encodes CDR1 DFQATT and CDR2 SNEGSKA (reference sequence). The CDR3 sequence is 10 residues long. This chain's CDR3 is CSASTDTQYF. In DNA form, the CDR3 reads TGCAGTGCTAGCACAGATACGCAGTATTTT.

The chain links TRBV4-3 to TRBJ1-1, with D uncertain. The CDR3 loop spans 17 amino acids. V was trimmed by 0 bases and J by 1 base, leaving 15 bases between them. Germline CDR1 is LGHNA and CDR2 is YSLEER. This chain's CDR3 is CASSQDRWGSGNTEAFF. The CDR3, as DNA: TGCGCCAGCAGCCAAGATCGGTGGGGATCTGGGAACACTGAAGCTTTCTTT.

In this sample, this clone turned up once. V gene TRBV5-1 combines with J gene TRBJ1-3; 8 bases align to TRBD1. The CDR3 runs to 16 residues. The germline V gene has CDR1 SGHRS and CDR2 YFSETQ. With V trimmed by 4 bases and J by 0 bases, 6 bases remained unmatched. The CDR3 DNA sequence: TGCGCCAGCAGCCCAGGACAGGGACGCTCTGGAAACACCATATATTTT. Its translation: CASSPGQGRSGNTIYF.

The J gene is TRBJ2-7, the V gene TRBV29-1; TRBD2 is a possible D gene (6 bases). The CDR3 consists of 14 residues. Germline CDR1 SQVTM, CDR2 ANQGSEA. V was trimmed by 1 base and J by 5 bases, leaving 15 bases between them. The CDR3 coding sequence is TGCAGCGTTGAAGGGGGGGAGGCGAACCACGAGCAGTACTTC. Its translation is CSVEGGEANHEQYF.

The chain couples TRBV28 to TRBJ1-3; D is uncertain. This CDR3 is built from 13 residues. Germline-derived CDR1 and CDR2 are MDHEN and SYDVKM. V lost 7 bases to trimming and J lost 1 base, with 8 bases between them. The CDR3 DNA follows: TGTGCCAGCAAAGACGGATCTGGAAACACCATATATTTT. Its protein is CASKDGSGNTIYF.

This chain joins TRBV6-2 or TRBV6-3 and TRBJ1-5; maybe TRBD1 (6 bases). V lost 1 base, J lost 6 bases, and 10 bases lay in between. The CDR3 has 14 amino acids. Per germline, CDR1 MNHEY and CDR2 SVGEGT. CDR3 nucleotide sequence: TGTGCCAGCAGTTACTACAGGGCCCTTCAGCCCCAGCATTTT. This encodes CASSYYRALQPQHF.

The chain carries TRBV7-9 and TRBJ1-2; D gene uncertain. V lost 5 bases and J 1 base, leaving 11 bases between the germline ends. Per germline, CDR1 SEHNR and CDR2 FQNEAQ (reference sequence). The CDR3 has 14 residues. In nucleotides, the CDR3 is TGTGCCAGCAGCCTCGGCGGCAATAACTATGGCTACACCTTC. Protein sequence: CASSLGGNNYGYTF.

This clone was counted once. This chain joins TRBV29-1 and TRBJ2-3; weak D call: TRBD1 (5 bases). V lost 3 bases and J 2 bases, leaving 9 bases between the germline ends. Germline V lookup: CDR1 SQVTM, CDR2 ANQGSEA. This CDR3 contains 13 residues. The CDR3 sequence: CSVDRQNTDTQYF. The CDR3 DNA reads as TGCAGCGTTGACCGACAGAACACAGATACGCAGTATTTT.

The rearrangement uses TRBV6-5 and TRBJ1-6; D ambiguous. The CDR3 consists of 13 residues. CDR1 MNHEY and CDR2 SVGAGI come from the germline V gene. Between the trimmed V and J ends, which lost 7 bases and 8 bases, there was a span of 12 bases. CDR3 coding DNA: TGTGCCAGCACTTTTACCCCGGATTCACCCCTCCACTTT. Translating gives CASTFTPDSPLHF.

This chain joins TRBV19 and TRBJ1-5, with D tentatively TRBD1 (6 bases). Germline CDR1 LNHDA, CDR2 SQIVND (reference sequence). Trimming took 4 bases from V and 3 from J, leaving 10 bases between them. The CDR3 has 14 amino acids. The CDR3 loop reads CASSTTGSNQPQHF. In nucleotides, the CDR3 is TGTGCCAGTAGTACGACAGGATCCAATCAGCCCCAGCATTTT.

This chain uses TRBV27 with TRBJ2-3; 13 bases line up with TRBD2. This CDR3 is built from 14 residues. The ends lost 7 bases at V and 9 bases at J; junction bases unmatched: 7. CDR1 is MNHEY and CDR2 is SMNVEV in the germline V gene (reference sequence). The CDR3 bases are TGTGCCAGCAAAGGACTAGCGGGAGAAGGGACGCAGTATTTT. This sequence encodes CASKGLAGEGTQYF.

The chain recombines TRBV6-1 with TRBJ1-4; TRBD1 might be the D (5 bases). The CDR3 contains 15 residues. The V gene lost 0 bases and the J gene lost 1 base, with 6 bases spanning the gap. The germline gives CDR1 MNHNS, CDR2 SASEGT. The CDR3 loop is CASSEAGLTNEKLFF. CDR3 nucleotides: TGTGCCAGCAGTGAAGCGGGACTAACTAATGAAAAACTGTTTTTT.